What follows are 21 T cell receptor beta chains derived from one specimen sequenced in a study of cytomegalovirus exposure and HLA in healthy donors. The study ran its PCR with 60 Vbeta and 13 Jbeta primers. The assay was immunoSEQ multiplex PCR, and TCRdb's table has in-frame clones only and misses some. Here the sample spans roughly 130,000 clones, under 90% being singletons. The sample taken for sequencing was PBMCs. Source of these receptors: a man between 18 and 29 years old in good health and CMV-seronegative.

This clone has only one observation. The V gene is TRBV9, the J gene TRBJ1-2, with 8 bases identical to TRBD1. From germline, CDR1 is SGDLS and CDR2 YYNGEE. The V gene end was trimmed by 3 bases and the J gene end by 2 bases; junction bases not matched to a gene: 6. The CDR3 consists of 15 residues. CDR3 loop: CASSASDRANYGYTF. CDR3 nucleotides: TGTGCCAGCAGCGCCTCGGACAGGGCAAACTATGGCTACACCTTC.

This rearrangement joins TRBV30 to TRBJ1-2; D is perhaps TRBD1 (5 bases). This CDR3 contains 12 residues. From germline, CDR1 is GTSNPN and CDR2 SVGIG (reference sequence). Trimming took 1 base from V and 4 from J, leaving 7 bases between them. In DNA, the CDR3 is TGTGCCTGGAGTGAGGGGCCCTATGGCTACACCTTC. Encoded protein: CAWSEGPYGYTF.

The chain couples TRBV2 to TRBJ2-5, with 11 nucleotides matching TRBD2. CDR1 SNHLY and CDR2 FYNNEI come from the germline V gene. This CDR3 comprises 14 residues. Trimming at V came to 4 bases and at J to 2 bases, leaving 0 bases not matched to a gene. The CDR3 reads CASSASGGQETQYF. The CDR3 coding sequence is TGTGCCAGCAGTGCTAGCGGGGGGCAAGAGACCCAGTACTTC.

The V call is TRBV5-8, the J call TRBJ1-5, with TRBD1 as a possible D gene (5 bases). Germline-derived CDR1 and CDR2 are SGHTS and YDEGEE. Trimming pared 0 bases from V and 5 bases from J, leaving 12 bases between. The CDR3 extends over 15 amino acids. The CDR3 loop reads CASSLGRGSHQPQHF. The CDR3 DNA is TGTGCCAGCAGCTTGGGGAGGGGATCCCATCAGCCCCAGCATTTT.

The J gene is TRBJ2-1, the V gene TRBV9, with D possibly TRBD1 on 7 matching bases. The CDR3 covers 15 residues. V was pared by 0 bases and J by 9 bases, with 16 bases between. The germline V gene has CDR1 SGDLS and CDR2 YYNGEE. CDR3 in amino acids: CASSVDGTRQGEQFF. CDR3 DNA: TGTGCCAGCAGCGTAGATGGGACTCGACAGGGTGAGCAGTTCTTC.

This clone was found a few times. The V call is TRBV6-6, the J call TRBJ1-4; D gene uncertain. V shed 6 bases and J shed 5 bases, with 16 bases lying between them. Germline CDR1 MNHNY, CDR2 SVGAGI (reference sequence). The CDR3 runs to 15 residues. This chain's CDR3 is CASRPRREANEKLFF. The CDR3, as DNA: TGTGCCAGCAGACCCCGGCGGGAAGCAAATGAAAAACTGTTTTTT.

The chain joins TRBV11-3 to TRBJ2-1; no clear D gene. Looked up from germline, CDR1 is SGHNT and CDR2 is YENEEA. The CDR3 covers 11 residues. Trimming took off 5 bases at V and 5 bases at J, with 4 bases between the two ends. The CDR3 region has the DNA TGTGCCAGCAGCCTCGACAATGAGCAGTTCTTC. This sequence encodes CASSLDNEQFF.

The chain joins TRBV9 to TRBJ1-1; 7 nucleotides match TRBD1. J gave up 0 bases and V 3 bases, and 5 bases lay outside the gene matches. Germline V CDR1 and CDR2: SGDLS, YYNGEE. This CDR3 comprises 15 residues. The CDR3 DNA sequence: TGTGCCAGCAGCGCCTACAGGGGAATGAACACTGAAGCTTTCTTT. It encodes CASSAYRGMNTEAFF.

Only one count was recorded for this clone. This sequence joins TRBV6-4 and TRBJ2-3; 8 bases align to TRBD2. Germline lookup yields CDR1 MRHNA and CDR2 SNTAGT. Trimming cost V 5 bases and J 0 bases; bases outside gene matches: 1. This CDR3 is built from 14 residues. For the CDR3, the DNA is TGTGCCAGCAGTACTAGCGGAAGCACAGATACGCAGTATTTT. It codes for CASSTSGSTDTQYF.

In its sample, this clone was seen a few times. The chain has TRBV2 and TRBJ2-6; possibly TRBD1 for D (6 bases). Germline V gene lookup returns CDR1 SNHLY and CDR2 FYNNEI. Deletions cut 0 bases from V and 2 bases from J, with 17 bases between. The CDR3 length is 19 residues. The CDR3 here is CASSEALFRGAAGANVLTF. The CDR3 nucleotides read TGTGCCAGCAGTGAAGCGCTTTTCAGGGGCGCTGCTGGGGCCAACGTCCTGACTTTC.

The CDR3: CASRDRGTDTQYF. The CDR3 DNA is TGCGCCAGCCGGGACAGGGGCACAGATACGCAGTATTTT. This chain uses TRBV10-2 with TRBJ2-3; 9 bases are a match to TRBD1. The ends lost 8 bases at V and 1 base at J; junction bases unmatched: 1. The CDR3 is 13 amino acids. Germline V gives CDR1 WSHSY, CDR2 SAAADI.

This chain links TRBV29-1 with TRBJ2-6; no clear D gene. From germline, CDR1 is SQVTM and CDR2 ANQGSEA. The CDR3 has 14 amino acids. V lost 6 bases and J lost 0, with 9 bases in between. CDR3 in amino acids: CSVALSSGANVLTF. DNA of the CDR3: TGCAGCGTCGCGCTTAGCTCTGGGGCCAACGTCCTGACTTTC.

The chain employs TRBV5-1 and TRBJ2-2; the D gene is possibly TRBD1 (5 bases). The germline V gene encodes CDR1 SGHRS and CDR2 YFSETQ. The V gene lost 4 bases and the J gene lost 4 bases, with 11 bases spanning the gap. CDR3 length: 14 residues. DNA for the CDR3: TGCGCCAGCAGCGGCAGGGTAGGCACCGGGGAGCTGTTTTTT. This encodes CASSGRVGTGELFF.

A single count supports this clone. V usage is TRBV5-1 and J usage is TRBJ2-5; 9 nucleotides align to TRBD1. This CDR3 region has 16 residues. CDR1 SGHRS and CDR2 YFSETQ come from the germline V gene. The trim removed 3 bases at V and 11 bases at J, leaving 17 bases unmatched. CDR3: CASSSLPGQGDLEQYF. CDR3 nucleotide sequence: TGCGCCAGCAGCTCTCTACCGGGACAGGGTGATCTGGAGCAGTACTTC.

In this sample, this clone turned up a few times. The CDR3 nucleotides read TGTGCCAGCAGAAGGGCAGGGGACACCGGGGAGCTGTTTTTT. Translation gives CASRRAGDTGELFF. The chain combines TRBV7-8 with TRBJ2-2, with D perhaps TRBD1 (6 bases). The V gene lost 6 bases and the J gene lost 3 bases, with 11 bases spanning the gap. Germline values: CDR1 SGHVS, CDR2 FQNEAQ. There are 14 residues in the CDR3.

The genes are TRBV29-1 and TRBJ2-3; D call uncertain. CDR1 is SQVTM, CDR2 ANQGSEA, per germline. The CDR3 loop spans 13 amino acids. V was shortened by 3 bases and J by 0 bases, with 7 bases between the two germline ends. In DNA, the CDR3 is TGCAGCGTTGATAAACAGAGCACAGATACGCAGTATTTT. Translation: CSVDKQSTDTQYF.

The CDR3 coding sequence is TGTGCCAGCTCAACGCGGGCAGACAATGAGCAGTTCTTC. As protein: CASSTRADNEQFF. This chain connects TRBV18 to TRBJ2-1; maybe TRBD2 (5 bases). Germline CDR1 reads KGHSH; CDR2 reads LQKENI. The V gene lost 5 bases and the J gene lost 5 bases, with 10 bases spanning the gap. The CDR3 runs to 13 residues.

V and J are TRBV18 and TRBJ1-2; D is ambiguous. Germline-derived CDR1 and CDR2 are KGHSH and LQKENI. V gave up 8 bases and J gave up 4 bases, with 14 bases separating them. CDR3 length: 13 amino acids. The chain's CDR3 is CASPSPDAYGYTF. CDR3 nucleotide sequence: TGTGCCAGCCCCTCACCAGATGCCTATGGCTACACCTTC.

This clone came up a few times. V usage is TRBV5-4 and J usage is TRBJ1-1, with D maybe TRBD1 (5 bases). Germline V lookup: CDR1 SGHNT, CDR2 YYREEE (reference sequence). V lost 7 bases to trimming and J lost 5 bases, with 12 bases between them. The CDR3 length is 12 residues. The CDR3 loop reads CASDVGGTEAFF. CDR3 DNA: TGTGCCAGCGACGTGGGGGGGACTGAAGCTTTCTTT.

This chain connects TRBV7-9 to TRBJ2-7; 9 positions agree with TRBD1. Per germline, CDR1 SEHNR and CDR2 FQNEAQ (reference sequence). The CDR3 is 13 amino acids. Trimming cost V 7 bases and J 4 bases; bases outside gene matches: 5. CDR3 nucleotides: TGTGCCAGCACCCTGACAGGGGGGTACGAGCAGTACTTC. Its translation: CASTLTGGYEQYF.

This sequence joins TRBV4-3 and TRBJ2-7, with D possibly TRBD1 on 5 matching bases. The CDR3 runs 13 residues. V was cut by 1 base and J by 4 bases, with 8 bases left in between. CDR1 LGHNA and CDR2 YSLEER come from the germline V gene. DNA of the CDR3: TGCGCCAGCAGCCAAGGACAGTTATACGAGCAGTACTTC. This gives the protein CASSQGQLYEQYF.